The 6 T cell receptor beta chains presented below share a single source sample, sequenced in a study of CD8 T cells in ankylosing spondylitis. Points from the study as a whole: Made up of roughly 8 highly homologous variants, a TCR beta motif appeared characteristic of ankylosing spondylitis blood.

MiXCR, applied by TCRdb to the 5' RACE reads, yields one record per CDR3 protein. The repertoire includes some 140,000 distinct CDR3 sequences, more than 15% of them detected once, and approximately 30% sits in the top ten. These TCRs are of unknown antigen specificity. Sequenced: blood, either unsorted or a sorted T cell fraction (not recorded which). Source of these receptors: a male donor with ankylosing spondylitis.

This clonotype was picked up a small number of times. The V and J genes are TRBV12-3 or TRBV12-4 and TRBJ2-3; 9 bases align to TRBD2. The CDR3 has 15 residues. V lost 5 bases to trimming and J lost 10 bases; unmatched junction nucleotides: 13. CDR3 amino acids: CASSPLAGPAVAQYF. The DNA for the CDR3 is TGTGCCAGCAGTCCGCTAGCGGGACCCGCCGTTGCGCAGTATTTT.

Only a few counts were recorded for this clonotype. The chain is built from TRBV3-1 and TRBJ2-5, with 7 bases identical to TRBD2. The germline V gene encodes CDR1 LGHDT and CDR2 YNNKEL (reference sequence). This CDR3 spans 14 amino acids. V gave up 4 bases and J gave up 5 bases; unmatched junction bases: 7. CDR3 residues: CASSPTSSWETQYF. For the CDR3, the DNA is TGTGCCAGCAGCCCGACTAGCTCCTGGGAGACCCAGTACTTC.

The chain is built from TRBV20-1 and TRBJ2-7; D remains ambiguous. Germline loops: CDR1 DFQATT, CDR2 SNEGSKA (reference sequence). This CDR3 spans 14 amino acids. V was clipped by 1 base and J by 0 bases, with 10 bases between them. CDR3 residues: CSARAEGSSYEQYF. The CDR3 coding sequence is TGCAGTGCTAGAGCGGAAGGCAGCTCCTACGAGCAGTACTTC.

This clonotype was observed a few times. The V call is TRBV5-1, the J call TRBJ2-7, with D tentatively TRBD1 (5 bases). Germline V gene lookup returns CDR1 SGHRS and CDR2 YFSETQ. Trimming removed 0 bases from V and 6 bases from J, with 16 bases in between. The CDR3 spans 15 residues. The CDR3 loop reads CASSLVRMGRIEQYF. CDR3 in DNA: TGCGCCAGCAGCTTGGTTCGGATGGGGCGGATCGAGCAGTACTTC.

This clonotype has a handful of counts. The gene calls are TRBV20-1 and TRBJ2-7; TRBD1 or TRBD2 may be the D gene (5 bases each). This CDR3 contains 13 residues. Looked up from germline, CDR1 is DFQATT and CDR2 is SNEGSKA (reference sequence). V was shortened by 3 bases and J by 5 bases, with 14 bases between the two germline ends. The CDR3 DNA is TGCAGTGCTAGGGGGGTTCCGCCCGACGAGCAGTACTTC. Translating gives CSARGVPPDEQYF.

In DNA form, the CDR3 reads TGTGCCAGCAGTGGCGGACGGGAGGGCCTCGGGCCCCCAGATACGCAGTATTTT. This codes for CASSGGREGLGPPDTQYF. V and J are TRBV9 and TRBJ2-3, with 8 bases identical to TRBD2. The CDR3 is 18 amino acids. Per the germline V gene, CDR1 is SGDLS and CDR2 is YYNGEE. J gave up 4 bases and V 5 bases, and 18 bases lay outside the gene matches.